This T cell receptor (beta chain) was identified during a study of T cell changes during pregnancy in multiple sclerosis. Method: immunoSEQ multiplex PCR; TCRdb's copy keeps in-frame clones and lacks some. The sample has around 40,000 clones, 90% seen once; the top ten hold around 0.5%. CDR3 size: 13 residues. Between the trimmed V and J ends, which lost 7 bases and 10 bases, there was a span of 17 bases. The germline V gene has CDR1 GTSNPN and CDR2 SVGIG (reference sequence). The clonotype was recovered from a female donor in good health, enrolled as a control in a pregnancy study. The chain is built from TRBV30 and TRBJ1-6, with D perhaps TRBD1 (5 bases). This specimen was CD4+ T cells from peripheral blood mononuclear cells, taken in the first trimester of pregnancy. CDR3 region: CASTDGGRSPLHF. CDR3 DNA: TGTGCCTCGACAGACGGGGGAAGGTCACCCCTCCACTTT. Full variable domain (remainder filled in from reference TRBV30 and TRBJ1-6): SQTIHQWPATLVQPVGSPLSLECTVEGTSNPNLYWYRQAAGRGLQLLFYSVGIGQISSEVPQNLSASRPQDRQFILSSKKLLLSDSGFYLCASTDGGRSPLHFGNGTRLTVT.